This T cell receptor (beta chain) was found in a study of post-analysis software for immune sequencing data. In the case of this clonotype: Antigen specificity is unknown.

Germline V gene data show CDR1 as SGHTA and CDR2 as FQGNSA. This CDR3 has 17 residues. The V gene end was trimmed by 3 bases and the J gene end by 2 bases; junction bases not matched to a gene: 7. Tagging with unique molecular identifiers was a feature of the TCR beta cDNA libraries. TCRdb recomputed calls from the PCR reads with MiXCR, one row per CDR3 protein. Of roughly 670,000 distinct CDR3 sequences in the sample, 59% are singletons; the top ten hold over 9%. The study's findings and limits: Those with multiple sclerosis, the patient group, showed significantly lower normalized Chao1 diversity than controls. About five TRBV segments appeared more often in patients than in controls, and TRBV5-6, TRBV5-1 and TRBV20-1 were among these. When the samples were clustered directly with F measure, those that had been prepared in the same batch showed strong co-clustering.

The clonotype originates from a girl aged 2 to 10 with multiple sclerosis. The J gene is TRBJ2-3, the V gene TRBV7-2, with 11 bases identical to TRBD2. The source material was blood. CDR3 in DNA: TGTGCCAGCAGCTTTATGGGGACTAGCGGACCCACAGATACGCAGTATTTT. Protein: CASSFMGTSGPTDTQYF.